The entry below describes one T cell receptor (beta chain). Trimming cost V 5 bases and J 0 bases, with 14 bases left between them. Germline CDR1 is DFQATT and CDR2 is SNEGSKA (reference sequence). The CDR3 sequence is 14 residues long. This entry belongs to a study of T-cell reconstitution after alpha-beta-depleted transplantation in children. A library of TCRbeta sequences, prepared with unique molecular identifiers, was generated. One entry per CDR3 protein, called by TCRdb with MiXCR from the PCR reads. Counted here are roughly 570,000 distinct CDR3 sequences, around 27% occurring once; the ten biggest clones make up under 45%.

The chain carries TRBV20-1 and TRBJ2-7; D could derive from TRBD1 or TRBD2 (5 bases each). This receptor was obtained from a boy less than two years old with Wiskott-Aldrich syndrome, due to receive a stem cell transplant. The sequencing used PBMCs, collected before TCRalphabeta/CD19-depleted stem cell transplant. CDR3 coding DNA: TGCAGTGCTCTCCGGGACGCCAGCTCCTACGAGCAGTACTTC. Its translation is CSALRDASSYEQYF.